A single TCR beta chain is shown here with its context. Its specificity is not known. This record belongs to a study of T cells in Graves' hyperthyroidism and ophthalmopathy. An absence of ophthalmopathy progression within 18 months meant stable Graves' hyperthyroidism. Patients were excluded because of uncontrolled infection, other autoimmune disease, pregnancy or lactation. There were TCR beta CDR3 regions amplified from RNA transcripts. RT-PCR in the first round (using the HTBI primer set) targeted the TCR CDR3. TCRdb passed the multiplex PCR reads through MiXCR, listing each CDR3 protein once. The sample yields about 540,000 distinct CDR3 sequences, under 60% seen once. CDR3 length: 14 residues. Germline V gives CDR1 SNHLY, CDR2 FYNNEI. Study-wide findings and caveats: Most thyroid-expanded clonotypes above 0.001 were also found in blood. In the analysis, a 13 V-J model separated ophthalmopathy from stable hyperthyroidism.

The rearrangement uses TRBV2 and TRBJ2-1; 7 bases are a match to TRBD2. The material sequenced was peripheral blood or thyroid tissue (not recorded which). This clonotype was obtained from a young woman with Graves' hyperthyroidism. Here the CDR3 DNA reads TGTGCGGGAAGGCGGGGGTCATCCTACAATGAGCAGTTCTTC. It translates to CAGRRGSSYNEQFF.